Described below is a single TCR beta chain sequence and its context. Only a few counts were recorded for this clonotype. What this receptor recognizes is not known. No much larger clone exists at a distance of one base, and base qualities are not known. Libraries were made using PCR. This sample was sequenced with an Illumina HiSeq 2500. To normalize quantification of the TCRbeta repertoire, the TCR libraries were built with molecular barcoding that relied on unique molecular identifiers. TCRdb applied fastp at Q25 and MiXCR to the public reads, then kept only in-frame beta chains. Rows are combined by CDR3 protein, so each entry shows the most common genes and DNA. Recorded for this sample are some 600,000 distinct CDR3 sequences; 13% of them occurred a single time. The ten largest make up around 2.2% of the sample. V sheds 11 bases and J sheds 2 bases, leaving 14 bases between their ends. The germline V gene provides CDR1 ENHRY and CDR2 SYGVKD. CDR3 length: 13 amino acids, cysteine to phenylalanine. Just the 39-base CDR3 DNA is kept, in frame starting at base 1.

The data derive from a study of T-cell reconstitution after alpha-beta-depleted transplantation in children (dated by TCRdb to between 2015 and 2016). Regarding the complete study: T-cell immune reconstitution after TCRalphabeta/CD19-depleted allogeneic hematopoietic cell transplantation in children was quantitatively tracked in the study by means of TCR repertoire profiling.

Explained via the paper, the treatment or condition label denotes: allogeneic hematopoietic cell transplantation with graft depleted of TCRalphabeta T cells and CD19 B cells. The transplant recipients were children given TCRalphabeta/CD19-depleted allogeneic hematopoietic cell grafts. The investigation overall reported the following: Over subsequent months, a decline in hyperexpanded clone frequencies was noted, and after one year, T-cell counts and TCRbeta diversity were mostly ascribed to newly produced T cells. The high TCRbeta diversity at day 60 in some patients was ascribed to recipient T cells and intrathymic progenitors that had survived conditioning. Apparently early alphabetaT-cell count recovery about two months after transplant reportedly relied on only several hundred rapidly expanded clones derived from non-depleted graft cells.

This material consisted of PBMCs, mostly from graft donor cells, taken 360 days after TCRalphabeta/CD19-depleted stem cell transplant. The V gene is TRBV10-3 and the J gene is TRBJ2-3, with the D gene not confidently named. This clonotype was sampled from a male patient aged 10 to 17 who had a stem cell transplant for acute myeloid leukemia, so the T cells may come from the graft donor. The nucleotides read TGTGCCCATGGTCCAGGCTTCACAGATACGCAGTATTTT. Translation gives CAHGPGFTDTQYF.